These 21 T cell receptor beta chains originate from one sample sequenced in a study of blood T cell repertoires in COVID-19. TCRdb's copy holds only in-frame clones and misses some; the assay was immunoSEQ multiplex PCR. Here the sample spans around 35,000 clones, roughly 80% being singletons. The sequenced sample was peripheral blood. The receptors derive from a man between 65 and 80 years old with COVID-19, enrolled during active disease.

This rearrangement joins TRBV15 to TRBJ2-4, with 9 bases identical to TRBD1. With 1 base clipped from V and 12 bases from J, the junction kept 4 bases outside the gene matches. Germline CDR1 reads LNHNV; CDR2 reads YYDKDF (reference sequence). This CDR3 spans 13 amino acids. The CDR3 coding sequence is TGTGCCACCAGCAGAGGGGACAGGGCCGCTCAGTACTTC. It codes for CATSRGDRAAQYF.

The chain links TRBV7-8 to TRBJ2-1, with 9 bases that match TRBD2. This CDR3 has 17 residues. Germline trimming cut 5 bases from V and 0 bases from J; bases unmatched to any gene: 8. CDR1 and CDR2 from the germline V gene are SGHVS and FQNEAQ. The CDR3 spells CASSNLRLADSYNEQFF. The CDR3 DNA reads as TGTGCCAGCAGCAACCTCAGACTAGCGGACTCCTACAATGAGCAGTTCTTC. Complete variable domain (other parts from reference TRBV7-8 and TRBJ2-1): GAGVSQSPRYKVAKRGQDVALRCDPISGHVSLFWYQQALGQGPEFLTYFQNEAQLDKSGLPSDRFFAERPEGSVSTLKIQRTQQEDSAVYLCASSNLRLADSYNEQFFGPGTRLTVL.

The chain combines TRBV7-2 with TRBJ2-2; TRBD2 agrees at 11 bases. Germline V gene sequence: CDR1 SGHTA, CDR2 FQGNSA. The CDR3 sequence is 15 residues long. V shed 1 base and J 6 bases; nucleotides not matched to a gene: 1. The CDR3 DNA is TGTGCCAGCAGCTTAGAACTAGCGGGGGCCGGGGAGCTGTTTTTT. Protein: CASSLELAGAGELFF.

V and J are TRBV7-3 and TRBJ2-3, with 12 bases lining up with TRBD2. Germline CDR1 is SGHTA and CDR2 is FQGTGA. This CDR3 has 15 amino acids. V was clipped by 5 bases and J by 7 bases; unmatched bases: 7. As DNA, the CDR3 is TGTGCCAGCAGCGAGACTAGCGGGAGACAGTATACGCAGTATTTT. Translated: CASSETSGRQYTQYF.

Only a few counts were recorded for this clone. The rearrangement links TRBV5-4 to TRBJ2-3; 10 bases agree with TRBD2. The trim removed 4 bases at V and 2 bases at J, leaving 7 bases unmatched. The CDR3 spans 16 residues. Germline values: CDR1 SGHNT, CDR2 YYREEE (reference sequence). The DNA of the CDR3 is TGTGCCAGCAGCCACCGGACTAGCGGTTACACAGATACGCAGTATTTT. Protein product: CASSHRTSGYTDTQYF.

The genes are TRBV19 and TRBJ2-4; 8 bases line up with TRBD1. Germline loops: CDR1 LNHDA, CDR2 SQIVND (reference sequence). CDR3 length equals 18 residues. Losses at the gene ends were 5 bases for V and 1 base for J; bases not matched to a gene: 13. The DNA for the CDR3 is TGTGCCAGTAGTCCCCAACGTCAGGGGGCGCGGGCCAAAAACATTCAGTACTTC. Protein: CASSPQRQGARAKNIQYF.

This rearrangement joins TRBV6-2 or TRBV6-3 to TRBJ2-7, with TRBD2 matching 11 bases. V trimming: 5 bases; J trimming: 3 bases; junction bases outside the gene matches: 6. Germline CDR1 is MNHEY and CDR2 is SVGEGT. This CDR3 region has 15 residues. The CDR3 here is CASSPGTSGFYEQYF. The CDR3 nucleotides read TGTGCCAGCAGTCCCGGGACTAGCGGCTTCTACGAGCAGTACTTC.

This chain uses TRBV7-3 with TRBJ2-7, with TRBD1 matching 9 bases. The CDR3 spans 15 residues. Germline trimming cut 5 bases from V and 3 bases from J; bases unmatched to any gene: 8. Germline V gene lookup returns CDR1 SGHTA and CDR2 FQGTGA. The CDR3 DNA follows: TGTGCCAGCAGCCCCGACAGGGGGTCGTTCTACGAGCAGTACTTC. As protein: CASSPDRGSFYEQYF.

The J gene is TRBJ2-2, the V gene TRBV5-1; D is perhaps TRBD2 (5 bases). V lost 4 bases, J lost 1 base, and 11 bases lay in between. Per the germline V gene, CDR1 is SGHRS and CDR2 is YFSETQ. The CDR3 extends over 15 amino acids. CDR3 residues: CASSPREGNTGELFF. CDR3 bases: TGCGCCAGCAGCCCCCGAGAGGGGAACACCGGGGAGCTGTTTTTT.

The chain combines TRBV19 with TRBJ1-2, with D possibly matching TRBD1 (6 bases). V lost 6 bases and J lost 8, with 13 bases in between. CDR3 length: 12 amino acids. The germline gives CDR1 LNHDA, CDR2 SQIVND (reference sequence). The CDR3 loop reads CASSNRQVGYTF. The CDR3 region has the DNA TGTGCCAGTAGCAACCGACAGGTGGGCTACACCTTC.

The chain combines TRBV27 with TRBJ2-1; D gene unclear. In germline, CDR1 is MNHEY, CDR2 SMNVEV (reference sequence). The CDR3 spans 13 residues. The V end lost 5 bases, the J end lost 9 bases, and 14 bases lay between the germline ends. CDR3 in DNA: TGTGCCAGCAGTAAGACCTTACGGGTTGAGCAGTTCTTC. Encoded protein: CASSKTLRVEQFF.

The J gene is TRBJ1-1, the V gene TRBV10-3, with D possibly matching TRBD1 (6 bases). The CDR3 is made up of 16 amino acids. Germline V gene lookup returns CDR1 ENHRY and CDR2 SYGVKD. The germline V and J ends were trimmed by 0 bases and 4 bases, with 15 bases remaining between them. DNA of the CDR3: TGTGCCATCAGTGAGTCATTTGAGGGGGTCGGCACTGAAGCTTTCTTT. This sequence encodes CAISESFEGVGTEAFF.

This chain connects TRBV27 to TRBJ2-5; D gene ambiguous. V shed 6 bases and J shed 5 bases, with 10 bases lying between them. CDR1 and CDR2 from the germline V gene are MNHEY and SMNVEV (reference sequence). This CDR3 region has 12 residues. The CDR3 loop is CASRSVSETQYF. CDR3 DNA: TGTGCCAGCAGGTCAGTCAGTGAGACCCAGTACTTC.

The chain's CDR3 is CASSLLGGNQPQHF. The CDR3 region has the DNA TGTGCCAGCAGTCTCTTGGGGGGGAACCAGCCCCAGCATTTT. The V and J genes are TRBV6-2 or TRBV6-3 and TRBJ1-5; D is possibly TRBD1 (5 bases). Germline V gives CDR1 MNHEY, CDR2 SVGEGT. The CDR3 contains 14 residues. With 5 bases removed from V and 7 bases from J, the gap between germline ends came to 15 bases.

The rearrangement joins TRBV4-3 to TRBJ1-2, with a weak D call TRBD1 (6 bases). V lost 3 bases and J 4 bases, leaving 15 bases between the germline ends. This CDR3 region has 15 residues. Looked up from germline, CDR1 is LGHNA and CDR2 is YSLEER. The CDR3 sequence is CASSQQDRPSYGYTF. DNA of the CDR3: TGCGCCAGCAGCCAGCAAGACAGGCCGTCCTATGGCTACACCTTC.

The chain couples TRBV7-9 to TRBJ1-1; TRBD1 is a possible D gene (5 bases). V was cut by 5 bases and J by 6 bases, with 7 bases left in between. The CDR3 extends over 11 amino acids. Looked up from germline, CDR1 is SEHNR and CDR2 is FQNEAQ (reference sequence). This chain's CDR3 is CASSRGSEAFF. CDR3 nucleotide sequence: TGTGCCAGCAGCCGGGGGTCTGAAGCTTTCTTT.

CDR3 amino acids: CATSDTRVGNTEAFF. The CDR3 region has the DNA TGTGCCACCAGTGATACGCGGGTAGGTAACACTGAAGCTTTCTTT. The chain couples TRBV24-1 to TRBJ1-1; no reliable D call. Germline CDR1 is KGHDR and CDR2 is SFDVKD. The CDR3 has 15 residues. The V end lost 3 bases, the J end lost 2 bases, and 12 bases lay between the germline ends.

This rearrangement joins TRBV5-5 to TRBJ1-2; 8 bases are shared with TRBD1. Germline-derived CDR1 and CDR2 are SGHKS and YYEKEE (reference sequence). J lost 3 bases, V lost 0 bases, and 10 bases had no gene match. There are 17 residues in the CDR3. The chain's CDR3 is CASSLGQGANFYYGYTF. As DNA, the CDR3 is TGTGCCAGCAGCTTGGGGCAGGGGGCGAACTTTTACTATGGCTACACCTTC. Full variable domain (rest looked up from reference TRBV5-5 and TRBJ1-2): DAGVTQSPTHLIKTRGQQVTLRCSPISGHKSVSWYQQVLGQGPQFIFQYYEKEERGRGNFPDRFSARQFPNYSSELNVNALLLGDSALYLCASSLGQGANFYYGYTFGSGTRLTVV.

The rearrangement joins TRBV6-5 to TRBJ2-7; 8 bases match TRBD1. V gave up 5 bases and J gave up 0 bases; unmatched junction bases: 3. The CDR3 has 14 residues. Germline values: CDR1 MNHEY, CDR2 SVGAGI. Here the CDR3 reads CASSTGGLSYEQYF. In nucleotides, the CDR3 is TGTGCCAGCAGTACAGGGGGGCTCTCCTACGAGCAGTACTTC.

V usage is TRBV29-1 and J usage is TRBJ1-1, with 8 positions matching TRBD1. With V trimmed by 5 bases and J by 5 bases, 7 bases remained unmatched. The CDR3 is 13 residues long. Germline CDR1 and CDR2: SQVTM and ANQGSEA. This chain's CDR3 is CSVWTGWRTEAFF. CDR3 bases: TGCAGCGTTTGGACAGGGTGGAGGACTGAAGCTTTCTTT.

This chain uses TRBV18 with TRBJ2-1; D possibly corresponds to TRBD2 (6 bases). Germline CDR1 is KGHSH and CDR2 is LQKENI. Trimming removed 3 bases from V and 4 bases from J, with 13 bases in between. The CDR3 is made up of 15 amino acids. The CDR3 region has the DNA TGTGCCAGCTCACCTTCTGGGACTGTATACAATGAGCAGTTCTTC. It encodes CASSPSGTVYNEQFF.